This T cell receptor (beta chain) was documented in a study of blood T cell repertoires in COVID-19. Whole-study context: Acute-phase and convalescent COVID-19 samples originated in the United States, Italy and Spain. In each case, the material was cDNA or gDNA derived from T cells, B-cell-depleted T cells, or PBMCs.

Produced via immunoSEQ multiplex PCR; TCRdb's table is partial and in-frame only. The sample has about 240,000 clones; approximately 90% are singletons. From germline, CDR1 is SEHNR and CDR2 FQNEAQ (reference sequence). V lost 8 bases and J lost 6; bases outside the gene matches: 7. CDR3 length: 14 amino acids. The clonotype comes from a young woman who had recovered from COVID-19. This chain uses TRBV7-9 with TRBJ1-6, with 7 bases identical to TRBD1. Sequenced input: PBMCs or T cells enriched from blood (not recorded which). CDR3 protein: CASSQGQVNSPLHF. The CDR3 DNA follows: TGTGCCAGCTCCCAAGGACAGGTTAATTCACCCCTCCACTTT. Full variable domain (missing parts from reference TRBV7-9 and TRBJ1-6): DTGVSQNPRHKITKRGQNVTFRCDPISEHNRLYWYRQTLGQGPEFLTYFQNEAQLEKSRLLSDRFSAERPKGSFSTLEIQRTEQGDSAMYLCASSQGQVNSPLHFGNGTRLTVT.